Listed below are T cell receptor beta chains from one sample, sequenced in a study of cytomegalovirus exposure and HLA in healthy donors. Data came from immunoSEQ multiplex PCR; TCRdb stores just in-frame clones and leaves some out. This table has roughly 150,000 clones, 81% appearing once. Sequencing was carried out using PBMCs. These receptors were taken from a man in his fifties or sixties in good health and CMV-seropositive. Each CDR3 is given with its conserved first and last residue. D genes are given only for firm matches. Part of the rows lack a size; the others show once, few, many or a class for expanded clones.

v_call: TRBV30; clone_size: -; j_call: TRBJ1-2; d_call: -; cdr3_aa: CAWSDILTGYYGYTF; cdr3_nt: TGTGCCTGGAGCGATATACTGACAGGCTACTATGGCTACACCTTC
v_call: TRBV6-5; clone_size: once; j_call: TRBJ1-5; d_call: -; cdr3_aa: CASSSQGRQPQHF; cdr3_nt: TGTGCCAGCAGTAGTCAGGGGCGTCAGCCCCAGCATTTT
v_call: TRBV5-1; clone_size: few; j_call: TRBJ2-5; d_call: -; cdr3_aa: CASRLVGGTKETQYF; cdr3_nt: TGCGCCAGCAGACTGGTCGGAGGAACTAAAGAGACCCAGTACTTC
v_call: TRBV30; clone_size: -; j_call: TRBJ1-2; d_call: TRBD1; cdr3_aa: CASTGAGGYTF; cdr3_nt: TGTGCCAGCACAGGGGCTGGTGGCTACACCTTC
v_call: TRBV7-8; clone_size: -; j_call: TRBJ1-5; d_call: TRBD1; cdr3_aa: CASSFRQGRQPQHF; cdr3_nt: TGTGCCAGCAGCTTCAGACAGGGAAGGCAGCCCCAGCATTTT
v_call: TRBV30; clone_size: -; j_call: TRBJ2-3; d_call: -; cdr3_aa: CAWRSPGADTQYF; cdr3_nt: TGTGCCTGGAGGTCGCCCGGGGCAGATACGCAGTATTTT
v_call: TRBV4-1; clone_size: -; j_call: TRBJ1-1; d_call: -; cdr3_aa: CASSPAALGMNTEAFF; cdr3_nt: TGCGCCAGCAGCCCGGCGGCCCTTGGCATGAACACTGAAGCTTTCTTT
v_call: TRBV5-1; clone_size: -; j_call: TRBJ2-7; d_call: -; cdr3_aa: CASSRGGEAYEQYF; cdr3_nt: TGCGCCAGCAGCCGAGGCGGTGAGGCCTACGAGCAGTACTTC
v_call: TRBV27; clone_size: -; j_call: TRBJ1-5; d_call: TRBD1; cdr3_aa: CASGDSTVQPQHF; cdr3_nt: TGTGCCAGCGGGGACAGCACTGTCCAGCCCCAGCATTTT
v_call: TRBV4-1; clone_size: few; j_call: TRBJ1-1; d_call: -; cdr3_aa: CASSQEGRRDTEAFF; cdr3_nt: TGCGCCAGCAGCCAAGAAGGGAGGAGGGACACTGAAGCTTTCTTT
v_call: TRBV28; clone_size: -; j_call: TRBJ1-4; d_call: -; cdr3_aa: CASSMPGGKLFF; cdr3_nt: TGTGCCAGCAGCATGCCGGGGGGAAAACTGTTTTTT
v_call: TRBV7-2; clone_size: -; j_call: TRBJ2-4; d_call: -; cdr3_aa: CASSPGDSQNIQYF; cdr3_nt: TGTGCCAGCAGCCCCGGAGACAGCCAAAACATTCAGTACTTC
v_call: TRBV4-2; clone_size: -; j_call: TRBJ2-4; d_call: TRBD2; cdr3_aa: CASSQDSAASGNIQYF; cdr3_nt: TGTGCCAGCAGCCAAGATTCAGCGGCTAGCGGAAACATTCAGTACTTC
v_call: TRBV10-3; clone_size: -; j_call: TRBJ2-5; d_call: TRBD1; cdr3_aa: CAISGTQGVQETQYF; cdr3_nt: TGTGCCATCAGTGGGACGCAGGGGGTGCAAGAGACCCAGTACTTC
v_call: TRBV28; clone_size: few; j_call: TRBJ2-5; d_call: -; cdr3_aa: CASSLGGLLETQYF; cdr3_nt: TGTGCCAGCAGTCTGGGGGGGCTCTTAGAGACCCAGTACTTC
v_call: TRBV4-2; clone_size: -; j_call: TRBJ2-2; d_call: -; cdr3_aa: CASSQGETLSGELFF; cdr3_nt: TGTGCCAGCAGCCAAGGGGAGACTCTGAGCGGGGAGCTGTTTTTT
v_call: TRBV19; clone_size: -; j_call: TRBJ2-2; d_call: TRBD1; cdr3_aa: CASYRGRSGNTGELFF; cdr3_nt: TGTGCCAGTTACAGGGGGCGCAGCGGGAACACCGGGGAGCTGTTTTTT
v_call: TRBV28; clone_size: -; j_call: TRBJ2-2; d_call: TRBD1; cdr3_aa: CATFGQGQNTGELFF; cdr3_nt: TGTGCCACCTTCGGACAGGGCCAGAACACCGGGGAGCTGTTTTTT
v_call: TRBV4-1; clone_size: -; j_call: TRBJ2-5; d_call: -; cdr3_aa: CASSLGDKDQETQYF; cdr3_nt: TGCGCCAGCAGCCTCGGGGATAAGGACCAAGAGACCCAGTACTTC
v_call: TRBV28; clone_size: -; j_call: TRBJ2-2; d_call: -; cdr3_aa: CASRTLDRVTGELFF; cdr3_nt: TGTGCCAGCAGAACACTTGACAGAGTCACCGGGGAGCTGTTTTTT
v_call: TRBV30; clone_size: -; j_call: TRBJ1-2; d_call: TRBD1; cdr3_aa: CAWSRGNYGYTF; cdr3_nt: TGTGCCTGGAGCAGGGGGAACTATGGCTACACCTTC
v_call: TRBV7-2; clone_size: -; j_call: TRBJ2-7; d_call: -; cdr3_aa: CASSFHYEQYF; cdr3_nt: TGTGCCAGCAGCTTCCACTACGAGCAGTACTTC
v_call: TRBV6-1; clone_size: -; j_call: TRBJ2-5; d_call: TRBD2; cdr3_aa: CASSDLGLAVQETQYF; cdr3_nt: TGTGCCAGCAGTGATCTTGGACTAGCGGTCCAAGAGACCCAGTACTTC
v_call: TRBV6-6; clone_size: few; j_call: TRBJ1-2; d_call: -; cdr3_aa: CASSTGGVTGNYGYTF; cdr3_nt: TGTGCCAGCAGTACGGGGGGGGTTACAGGGAACTATGGCTACACCTTC
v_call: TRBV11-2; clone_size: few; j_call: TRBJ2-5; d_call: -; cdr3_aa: CASSLATRVQETQYF; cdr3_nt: TGTGCCAGCAGCTTGGCGACAAGAGTCCAAGAGACCCAGTACTTC
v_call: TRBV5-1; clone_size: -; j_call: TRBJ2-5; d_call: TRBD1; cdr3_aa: CASSLSRGPGETQYF; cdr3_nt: TGCGCCAGCAGCCTTAGCAGGGGGCCGGGGGAGACCCAGTACTTC
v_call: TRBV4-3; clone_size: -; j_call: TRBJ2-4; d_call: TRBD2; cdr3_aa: CASSQGTGGSAKNIQYF; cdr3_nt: TGCGCCAGCAGCCAAGGAACGGGGGGATCTGCCAAAAACATTCAGTACTTC
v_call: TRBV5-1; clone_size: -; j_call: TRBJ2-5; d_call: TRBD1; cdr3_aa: CASSPDRGQETQYF; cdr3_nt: TGCGCCAGCAGCCCGGACAGGGGCCAAGAGACCCAGTACTTC
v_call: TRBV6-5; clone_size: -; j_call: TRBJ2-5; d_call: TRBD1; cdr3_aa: CATYRGEEETQYF; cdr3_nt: TGTGCCACCTACAGGGGAGAGGAAGAGACCCAGTACTTC
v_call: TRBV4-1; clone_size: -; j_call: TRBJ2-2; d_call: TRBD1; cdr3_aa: CASSLPDRLAGELFF; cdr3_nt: TGCGCCAGCAGCCTTCCGGACAGGTTGGCCGGGGAGCTGTTTTTT
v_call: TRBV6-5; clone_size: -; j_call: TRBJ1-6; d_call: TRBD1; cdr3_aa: CASSYGTENSPLHF; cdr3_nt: TGTGCCAGCAGTTATGGGACAGAGAATTCACCCCTCCACTTT